This T cell receptor (beta chain) was profiled in a study of cytomegalovirus exposure and HLA in healthy donors. PCR was performed using 60 Vbeta and 13 Jbeta primers. TCRdb's table, derived via immunoSEQ multiplex PCR, lists solely in-frame clones and lacks some. The sample records over 150,000 clones, 80% being singletons. Study-level results: It was shown in a later analysis that HLA-associated TCR beta chains were more clonally expanded than other, equally common chains. A few V segments could not be told apart, such as TRBV6-2 and TRBV6-3, and were left out.

Comments on this clone: Its antigen remains unknown.

The CDR3 runs to 16 residues. Though nominally healthy at sampling, donors likely had unrecorded immune exposures. The sequenced sample consisted of PBMCs. V gene TRBV1 combines with J gene TRBJ1-4; the D segment call TRBD1 is taken from the table without a DNA check. TRBV1 has pseudogene status. This clonotype originated in a man aged 30-40 years in good health and CMV-seronegative. DNA for the CDR3: TGCACCAGCAGCCTTAGACAGGGGTTAACTAATGAAAAACTGTTTTTT. Encoded protein: CTSSLRQGLTNEKLFF.